This TCR beta chain was captured in a study of blood T cells in healthy people across ages. General observations from the study: The diversity estimates, figures obtained from one million T cells, were considered underestimates.

Of note for this clonotype: What it binds is unknown.

Germline trimming cut 6 bases from V and 0 bases from J; bases unmatched to any gene: 7. Germline V gene lookup returns CDR1 SQVTM and CDR2 ANQGSEA. CDR3 length: 17 amino acids. Primed by a sample-barcoded 5' primer and a J-beta primer mix, a second PCR proceeded for 7 to 11 cycles. In TCRdb, the 5' RACE reads were re-called with MiXCR into one record per CDR3 protein. The sample holds almost 800,000 distinct CDR3 sequences, 58% seen once. V gene TRBV29-1 combines with J gene TRBJ2-3, with 15 bases identical to TRBD2. Material: blood. The receptor comes from a man aged 30 to 39 in good health. The CDR3 DNA sequence: TGCAGCGTGCGATCGGGACTAGCGGGGGGAAGCACAGATACGCAGTATTTT. This gives the protein CSVRSGLAGGSTDTQYF.